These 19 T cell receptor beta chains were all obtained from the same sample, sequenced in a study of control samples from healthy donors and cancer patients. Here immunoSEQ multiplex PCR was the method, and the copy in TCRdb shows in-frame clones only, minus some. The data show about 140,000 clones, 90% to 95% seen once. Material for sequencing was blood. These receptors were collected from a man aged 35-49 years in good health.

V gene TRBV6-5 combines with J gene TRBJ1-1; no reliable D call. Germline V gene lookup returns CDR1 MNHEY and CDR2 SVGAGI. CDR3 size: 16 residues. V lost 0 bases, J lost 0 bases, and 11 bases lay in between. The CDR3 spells CASSYSVSVMNTEAFF. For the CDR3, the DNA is TGTGCCAGCAGTTACTCAGTCTCGGTAATGAACACTGAAGCTTTCTTT.

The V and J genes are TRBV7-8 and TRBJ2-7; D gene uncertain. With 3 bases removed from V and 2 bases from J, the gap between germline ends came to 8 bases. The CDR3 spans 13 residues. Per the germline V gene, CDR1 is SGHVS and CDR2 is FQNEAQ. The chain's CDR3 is CASSLSPAYEQYF. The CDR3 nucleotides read TGTGCCAGCAGCTTGTCCCCGGCCTACGAGCAGTACTTC.

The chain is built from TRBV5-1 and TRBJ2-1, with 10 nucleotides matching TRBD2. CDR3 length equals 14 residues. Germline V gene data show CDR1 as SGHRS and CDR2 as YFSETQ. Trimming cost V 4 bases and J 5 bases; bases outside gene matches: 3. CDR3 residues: CASSVTSGNNEQFF. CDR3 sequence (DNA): TGCGCCAGCAGCGTAACTAGCGGGAACAATGAGCAGTTCTTC.

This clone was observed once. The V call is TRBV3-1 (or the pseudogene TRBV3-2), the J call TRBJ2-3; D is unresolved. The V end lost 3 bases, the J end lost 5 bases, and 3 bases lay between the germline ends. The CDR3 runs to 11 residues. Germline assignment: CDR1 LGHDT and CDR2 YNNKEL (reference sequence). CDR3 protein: CASSQRDTQYF. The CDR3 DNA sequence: TGTGCCAGCAGCCAGAGAGATACGCAGTATTTT.

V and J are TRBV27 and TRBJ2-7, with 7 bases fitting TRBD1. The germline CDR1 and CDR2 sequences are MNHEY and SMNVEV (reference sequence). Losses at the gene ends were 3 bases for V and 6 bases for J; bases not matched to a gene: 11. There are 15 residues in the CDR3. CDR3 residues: CASSFQTGQSGEQYF. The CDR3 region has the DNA TGTGCCAGCAGTTTCCAGACAGGGCAGTCCGGCGAGCAGTACTTC.

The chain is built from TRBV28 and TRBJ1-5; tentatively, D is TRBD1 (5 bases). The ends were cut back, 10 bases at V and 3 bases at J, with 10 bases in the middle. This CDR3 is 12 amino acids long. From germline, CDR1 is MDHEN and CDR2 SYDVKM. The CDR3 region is CATQGFNQPQHF. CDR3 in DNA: TGTGCCACTCAGGGCTTCAATCAGCCCCAGCATTTT.

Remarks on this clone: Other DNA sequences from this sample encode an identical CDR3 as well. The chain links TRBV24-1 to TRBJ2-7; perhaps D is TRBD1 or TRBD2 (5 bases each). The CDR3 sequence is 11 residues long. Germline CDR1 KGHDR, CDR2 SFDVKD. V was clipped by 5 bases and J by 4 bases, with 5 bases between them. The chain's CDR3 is CATSGGYEQYF. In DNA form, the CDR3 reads TGTGCCACCAGTGGGGGGTACGAGCAGTACTTC.

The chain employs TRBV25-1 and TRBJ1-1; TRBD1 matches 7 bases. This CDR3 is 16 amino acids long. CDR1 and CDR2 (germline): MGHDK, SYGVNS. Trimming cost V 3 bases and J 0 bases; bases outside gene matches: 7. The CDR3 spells CASSEEGQFLNTEAFF. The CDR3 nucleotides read TGTGCCAGCAGTGAGGAGGGACAGTTCTTGAACACTGAAGCTTTCTTT.

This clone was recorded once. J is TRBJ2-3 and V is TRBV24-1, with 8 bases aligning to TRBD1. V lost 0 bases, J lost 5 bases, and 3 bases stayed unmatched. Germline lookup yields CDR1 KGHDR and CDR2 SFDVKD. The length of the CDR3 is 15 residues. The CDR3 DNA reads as TGTGCCACCAGTGATTTGCGACAGGGGAGAGATACGCAGTATTTT. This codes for CATSDLRQGRDTQYF.

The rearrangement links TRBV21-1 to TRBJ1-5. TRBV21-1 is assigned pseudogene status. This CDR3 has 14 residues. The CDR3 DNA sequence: TGTGCCAGCGGGGGCGGGGTCCGGTGTCAGCCCCAGCATTTT. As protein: CASGGGVRCQPQHF.

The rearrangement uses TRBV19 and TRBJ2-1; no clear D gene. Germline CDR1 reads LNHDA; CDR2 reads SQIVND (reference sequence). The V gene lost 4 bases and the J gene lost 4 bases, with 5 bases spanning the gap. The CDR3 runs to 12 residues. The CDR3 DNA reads TGTGCCAGTAGTACGATATACAATGAGCAGTTCTTC. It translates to CASSTIYNEQFF.

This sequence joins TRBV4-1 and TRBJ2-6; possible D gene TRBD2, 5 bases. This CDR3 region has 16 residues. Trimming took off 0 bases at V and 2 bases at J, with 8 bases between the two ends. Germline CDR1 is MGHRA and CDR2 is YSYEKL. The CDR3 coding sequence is TGCGCCAGCAGCCAAGATGTGGGAGCTGGGGCCAACGTCCTGACTTTC. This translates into CASSQDVGAGANVLTF.

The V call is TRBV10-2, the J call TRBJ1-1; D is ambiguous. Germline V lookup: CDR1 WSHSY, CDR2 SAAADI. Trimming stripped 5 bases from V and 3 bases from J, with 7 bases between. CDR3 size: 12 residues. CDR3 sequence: CASSFFDTEAFF. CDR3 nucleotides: TGCGCCAGCAGTTTCTTCGACACTGAAGCTTTCTTT.

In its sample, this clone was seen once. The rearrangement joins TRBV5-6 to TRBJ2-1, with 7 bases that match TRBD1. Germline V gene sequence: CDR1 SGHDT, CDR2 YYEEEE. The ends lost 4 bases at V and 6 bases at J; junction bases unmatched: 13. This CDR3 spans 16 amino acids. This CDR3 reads CASSTRTGESGNEQFF. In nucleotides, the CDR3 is TGTGCCAGCAGCACCCGGACAGGCGAGTCTGGCAATGAGCAGTTCTTC.

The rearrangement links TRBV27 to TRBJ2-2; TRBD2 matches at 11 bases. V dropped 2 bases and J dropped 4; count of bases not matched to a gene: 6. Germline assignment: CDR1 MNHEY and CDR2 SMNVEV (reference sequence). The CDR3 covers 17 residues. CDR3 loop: CASSLIASGRFTGELFF. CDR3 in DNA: TGTGCCAGCAGTTTAATAGCTAGCGGGAGGTTCACCGGGGAGCTGTTTTTT.

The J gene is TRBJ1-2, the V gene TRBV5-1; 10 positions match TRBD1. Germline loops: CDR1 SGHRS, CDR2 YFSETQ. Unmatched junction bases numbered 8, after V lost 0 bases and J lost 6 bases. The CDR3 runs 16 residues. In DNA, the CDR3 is TGCGCCAGCAGCTTGGCCGGACAGGGGGTGAACCATGGCTACACCTTC. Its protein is CASSLAGQGVNHGYTF.

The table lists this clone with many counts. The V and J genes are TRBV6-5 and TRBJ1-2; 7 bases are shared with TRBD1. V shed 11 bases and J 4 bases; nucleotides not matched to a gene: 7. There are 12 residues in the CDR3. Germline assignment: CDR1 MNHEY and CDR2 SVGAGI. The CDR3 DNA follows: TGTGCCGCCAGACAGGGCCCCTATGGCTACACCTTC. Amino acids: CAARQGPYGYTF.

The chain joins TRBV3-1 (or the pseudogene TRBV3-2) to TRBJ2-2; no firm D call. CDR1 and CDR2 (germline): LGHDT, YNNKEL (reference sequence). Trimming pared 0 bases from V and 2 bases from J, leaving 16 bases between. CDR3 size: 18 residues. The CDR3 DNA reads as TGTGCCAGCAGCCAAGATCTAAAGAGTTCACTCAACACCGGGGAGCTGTTTTTT. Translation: CASSQDLKSSLNTGELFF.

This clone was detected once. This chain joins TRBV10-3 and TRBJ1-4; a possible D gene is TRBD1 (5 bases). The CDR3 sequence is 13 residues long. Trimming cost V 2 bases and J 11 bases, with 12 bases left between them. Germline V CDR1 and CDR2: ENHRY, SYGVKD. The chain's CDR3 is CAISEGVGGKLFF. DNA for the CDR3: TGTGCCATCAGTGAGGGTGTTGGGGGGAAACTGTTTTTT.